The next 24 T cell receptor beta chains were all read from a single sample in a study of shared T cell receptors in the human thymus. Some clones are missing from TCRdb's copy, which holds only in-frame ones; the method was immunoSEQ multiplex PCR. The data show about 500,000 clones, around 82% seen once. The same data also went into a second study, on human thymus T cells.

The source material was thymocytes. Receptors originate from a boy under three years old with a congenital heart defect.

The genes are TRBV6-5 and TRBJ2-1, with D perhaps matching TRBD2 (6 bases). Deletions cut 1 base from V and 4 bases from J, with 11 bases between. Germline-derived CDR1 and CDR2 are MNHEY and SVGAGI. The CDR3 loop spans 15 amino acids. CDR3 region: CASSYFPGGYNEQFF. DNA for the CDR3: TGTGCCAGCAGTTACTTCCCTGGGGGGTACAATGAGCAGTTCTTC.

This chain links TRBV5-1 with TRBJ2-7; 15 positions match TRBD2. This CDR3 region has 17 residues. Germline CDR1 is SGHRS and CDR2 is YFSETQ. Trimming took 4 bases from V and 2 from J; bases not matched to a gene: 7. The CDR3 is CASSPGTSGRYAYEQYF. The CDR3 bases are TGCGCCAGCAGCCCAGGGACTAGCGGGAGGTACGCCTACGAGCAGTACTTC. Combining the CDR3 with reference TRBV5-1 and TRBJ2-7 gives the whole variable domain KAGVTQTPRYLIKTRGQQVTLSCSPISGHRSVSWYQQTPGQGLQFLFEYFSETQRNKGNFPGRFSGRQFSNSRSEMNVSTLELGDSALYLCASSPGTSGRYAYEQYFGPGTRLTVT.

The CDR3 DNA reads as TGTGCCAGTAGTATTTCTCGTCCCCAGGGGTCAGAGACCCAGTACTTC. It is translated as CASSISRPQGSETQYF. The rearrangement uses TRBV19 and TRBJ2-5; the D gene is possibly TRBD1 (6 bases). Germline V gene lookup returns CDR1 LNHDA and CDR2 SQIVND (reference sequence). This CDR3 has 16 residues. Trimming pared 3 bases from V and 4 bases from J, leaving 18 bases between.

This clone was seen once. The rearrangement uses TRBV13 and TRBJ2-1; D is perhaps TRBD2 (6 bases). The CDR3 runs 14 residues. V shed 2 bases and J shed 4 bases, with 9 bases lying between them. Germline CDR1 and CDR2: PRHDT and FYEKMQ (reference sequence). The CDR3 DNA is TGTGCCAGCAGCTTACGGGGGAGGTACAATGAGCAGTTCTTC. Its translation: CASSLRGRYNEQFF. Complete variable domain (other parts from reference TRBV13 and TRBJ2-1): AAGVIQSPRHLIKEKRETATLKCYPIPRHDTVYWYQQGPGQDPQFLISFYEKMQSDKGSIPDRFSAQQFSDYHSELNMSSLELGDSALYFCASSLRGRYNEQFFGPGTRLTVL.

This clone has more than one count but fewer than ten. The V call is TRBV19, the J call TRBJ1-1; a possible D gene is TRBD1 (5 bases). The CDR3 is 13 residues long. Trimming shortened V by 6 bases and J by 5 bases, and 13 bases separated the two germline ends. Germline V gene sequence: CDR1 LNHDA, CDR2 SQIVND (reference sequence). Written as DNA, the CDR3 is TGTGCCAGTAGGGGGCCAGATCCTACTGAAGCTTTCTTT. This encodes CASRGPDPTEAFF.

The rearrangement joins TRBV4-2 to TRBJ2-2, with 11 bases aligning to TRBD2. This CDR3 region has 18 residues. V was clipped by 3 bases and J by 4 bases; unmatched bases: 10. Germline V CDR1 and CDR2: LGHNA, YNFKEQ. The CDR3 coding sequence is TGTGCCAGCAGCCAGATTAGCGGGAGGGCCGCGGGCACCGGGGAGCTGTTTTTT. Translation: CASSQISGRAAGTGELFF.

The CDR3 DNA follows: TGTGCCAGCAGCCTCGCCCCTGGCGGGAAAGGGGACCGACAAGAGACCCAGTACTTC. This translates into CASSLAPGGKGDRQETQYF. The chain combines TRBV11-2 with TRBJ2-5; tentative D call: TRBD2 (6 bases). The V gene lost 5 bases and the J gene lost 2 bases, with 27 bases spanning the gap. This CDR3 is 19 amino acids long. Looked up from germline, CDR1 is SGHAT and CDR2 is FQNNGV.

The chain joins TRBV29-1 to TRBJ2-7, with TRBD1 matching over 11 bases. Germline CDR1 SQVTM, CDR2 ANQGSEA. The J segment lost 6 bases and the V segment lost 5 bases, leaving 12 bases of the junction unmatched. This CDR3 region has 15 residues. CDR3 in amino acids: CSVQPRTGGEGEQYF. The CDR3 nucleotides read TGCAGCGTTCAACCAAGGACAGGGGGCGAGGGCGAGCAGTACTTC.

The sample holds one count of this clone. The chain couples TRBV2 to TRBJ2-7; D not resolved. The CDR3 loop spans 14 amino acids. Germline CDR1 reads SNHLY; CDR2 reads FYNNEI. V dropped 2 bases and J dropped 7 bases, with 15 bases sitting between them. The CDR3: CASSEMQAPSEQYF. DNA for the CDR3: TGTGCCAGCAGTGAAATGCAGGCGCCCTCGGAGCAGTACTTC. Full variable domain (outside the CDR3, taken from reference TRBV2 and TRBJ2-7): EPEVTQTPSHQVTQMGQEVILRCVPISNHLYFYWYRQILGQKVEFLVSFYNNEISEKSEIFDDQFSVERPDGSNFTLKIRSTKLEDSAMYFCASSEMQAPSEQYFGPGTRLTVT.

This clone was found once. The rearrangement uses TRBV28 and TRBJ2-7; the match to TRBD2 covers 7 bases. V lost 4 bases and J lost 6; bases outside the gene matches: 9. The length of the CDR3 is 14 residues. Germline V lookup: CDR1 MDHEN, CDR2 SYDVKM. The CDR3 sequence: CASSSALAESEQYF. The DNA of the CDR3 is TGTGCCAGCAGTTCGGCCCTAGCGGAGAGCGAGCAGTACTTC.

This chain's CDR3 is CASSFQGTEAFF. The CDR3 DNA sequence: TGTGCCAGCAGCTTCCAGGGGACTGAAGCTTTCTTT. J is TRBJ1-1 and V is TRBV7-9; TRBD1 might be the D (6 bases). The CDR3 spans 12 residues. Germline loops: CDR1 SEHNR, CDR2 FQNEAQ (reference sequence). V lost 3 bases to trimming and J lost 5 bases, with 7 bases between them.

The CDR3 loop reads CASSQGRRDRGTNEKLFF. The CDR3 nucleotides are TGCGCCAGCAGCCAAGGGCGACGGGACAGGGGAACTAATGAAAAACTGTTTTTT. The chain joins TRBV4-3 to TRBJ1-4, with 10 nucleotides matching TRBD1. V lost 1 base, J lost 1 base, and 6 bases stayed unmatched. This CDR3 is 18 amino acids long. In germline, CDR1 is LGHNA, CDR2 YSLEER.

The chain carries TRBV6-5 and TRBJ2-5, with 7 bases identical to TRBD1. The CDR3 sequence is 14 residues long. V lost 4 bases to trimming and J lost 7 bases; unmatched junction nucleotides: 9. Germline CDR1 MNHEY, CDR2 SVGAGI. The CDR3 nucleotides read TGTGCCAGCAGTTTCCCTCGACAGGGTGGGACCCAGTACTTC. It is translated as CASSFPRQGGTQYF.

The chain employs TRBV7-2 and TRBJ2-5, with 16 bases that match TRBD2. The germline CDR1 and CDR2 sequences are SGHTA and FQGNSA. V was pared by 1 base and J by 5 bases, with 7 bases of the junction left unmatched. There are 18 residues in the CDR3. CDR3 residues: CASSLGGTSGRAGETQYF. CDR3 bases: TGTGCCAGCAGCTTAGGAGGGACTAGCGGGAGGGCCGGGGAGACCCAGTACTTC.

The rearrangement joins TRBV11-2 to TRBJ2-7, with D tentatively TRBD2 (6 bases). This CDR3 comprises 12 residues. From germline, CDR1 is SGHAT and CDR2 FQNNGV. Trimming cost V 10 bases and J 5 bases, with 15 bases left between them. CDR3 DNA sequence: TGTGCCACCACGGGACTCTTCGACGAGCAGTACTTC. Its translation: CATTGLFDEQYF. The full variable domain, rest sourced from reference TRBV11-2 and TRBJ2-7, is EAGVAQSPRYKIIEKRQSVAFWCNPISGHATLYWYQQILGQGPKLLIQFQNNGVVDDSQLPKDRFSAERLKGVDSTLKIQPAKLEDSAVYLCATTGLFDEQYFGPGTRLTVT.

The chain couples TRBV4-3 to TRBJ1-1; TRBD1 might be the D (6 bases). Germline values: CDR1 LGHNA, CDR2 YSLEER. This CDR3 spans 14 amino acids. Trimming cost V 1 base and J 0 bases, with 6 bases left between them. CDR3 nucleotides: TGCGCCAGCAGCCAAGGACAGGTGAACACTGAAGCTTTCTTT. Translated, it gives CASSQGQVNTEAFF.

In its sample, this clone was seen once. The chain has TRBV28 and TRBJ2-1, with TRBD2 as a possible D gene (6 bases). V was pared by 4 bases and J by 0 bases, with 10 bases between. Per the germline V gene, CDR1 is MDHEN and CDR2 is SYDVKM. This CDR3 contains 15 residues. The CDR3 nucleotides read TGTGCCAGCAGTTATAGCGGCCACTCCTACAATGAGCAGTTCTTC. Encoded protein: CASSYSGHSYNEQFF.

The chain carries TRBV7-2 and TRBJ2-7, with TRBD1 matching over 10 bases. V lost 5 bases to trimming and J lost 6 bases; unmatched junction nucleotides: 16. Germline lookup yields CDR1 SGHTA and CDR2 FQGNSA. The CDR3 is 17 amino acids. CDR3 residues: CASSPRALTGGLGEQYF. The CDR3 bases are TGTGCCAGCAGCCCTAGGGCGTTGACAGGGGGCTTGGGCGAGCAGTACTTC.

V and J are TRBV7-9 and TRBJ2-7; 8 nucleotides align to TRBD2. This CDR3 has 18 amino acids. Germline V lookup: CDR1 SEHNR, CDR2 FQNEAQ (reference sequence). Unmatched junction bases numbered 22, after V lost 5 bases and J lost 7 bases. In DNA, the CDR3 is TGTGCCAGCAGCCATTACCCCACCGTGGGAGCGGGAGTGGGGGAGCAGTACTTC. Its translation is CASSHYPTVGAGVGEQYF.

The J gene is TRBJ1-2, the V gene TRBV10-3; the match to TRBD1 covers 9 bases. The V gene's germline CDR1 is ENHRY and CDR2 SYGVKD. The CDR3 runs 17 residues. V gave up 0 bases and J gave up 4 bases; unmatched junction bases: 9. CDR3 DNA sequence: TGTGCCATCAGTGAGTCGCCGGGACAGGGAGCATCCTATGGCTACACCTTC. It yields the protein CAISESPGQGASYGYTF.

This clone was counted only a few times. The rearrangement links TRBV5-1 to TRBJ2-7; perhaps TRBD1 as D (5 bases). The V and J ends lost 3 bases and 11 bases respectively, with 18 bases between them. The germline gives CDR1 SGHRS, CDR2 YFSETQ. This CDR3 has 13 residues. The CDR3 protein is CASSSLLDRREYF. CDR3 DNA: TGCGCCAGCAGCTCCCTCCTCGACAGACGGGAGTACTTC.

The rearrangement links TRBV28 to TRBJ2-5; D possibly corresponds to TRBD1 (6 bases). Trimming cost V 6 bases and J 5 bases, with 10 bases left between them. Germline assignment: CDR1 MDHEN and CDR2 SYDVKM. The CDR3 has 12 amino acids. In DNA, the CDR3 is TGTGCCAGCAGAGGGGGTTGGGAGACCCAGTACTTC. This translates into CASRGGWETQYF.

This clone has a handful of counts. This sequence joins TRBV9 and TRBJ2-1, with 8 bases lining up with TRBD2. V was clipped by 4 bases and J by 8 bases; unmatched bases: 11. Germline-derived CDR1 and CDR2 are SGDLS and YYNGEE. The CDR3 consists of 15 residues. The CDR3 region is CASSLLAGRWDEQFF. In DNA form, the CDR3 reads TGTGCCAGCAGCTTATTAGCGGGACGGTGGGATGAGCAGTTCTTC.

The chain is built from TRBV7-9 and TRBJ2-1; D remains unclear. V was trimmed by 8 bases and J by 0 bases, leaving 8 bases between them. The CDR3 runs 13 residues. Germline-derived CDR1 and CDR2 are SEHNR and FQNEAQ (reference sequence). The chain's CDR3 is CASQPSSYNEQFF. CDR3 bases: TGTGCCAGCCAACCCAGCTCCTACAATGAGCAGTTCTTC.